This T cell receptor (beta chain) was found in a study of identical twins. General study points: Out-of-frame beta sequences exhibited a weaker degree of excess twin sharing. In cord blood, abundant beta clonotypes had fewer insertions; memory showed no trend.

This clonotype has a count of ten or more. Its antigen remains unidentified. Template switching added a universal primer site; cDNA carried unique molecular identifiers. MiXCR was run by TCRdb on the 5' RACE reads, yielding one entry per CDR3 protein. The sample shows roughly 250,000 distinct CDR3 sequences, over 13% of them seen only once. The germline V and J ends were trimmed by 6 bases and 0 bases, with 12 bases remaining between them. CDR1 and CDR2 from the germline V gene are DFQATT and SNEGSKA (reference sequence). The CDR3 spans 14 residues. All donors were healthy, and all were Caucasian. The clonotype comes from a woman aged 18 to 35 in good health. The rearrangement links TRBV20-1 to TRBJ1-3, with D uncertain. Material: memory (CD45RO+) T cells sorted from blood. The CDR3 is CSAPDRFSGNTIYF. The CDR3 nucleotides read TGCAGTGCGCCCGACCGGTTCTCTGGAAACACCATATATTTT.